The rows below give T cell receptor beta chains drawn from one sample of a study of T cells in Graves' hyperthyroidism and ophthalmopathy. TCRdb independently ran MiXCR on the multiplex PCR reads; one entry per CDR3 protein. This sample carries hundreds of thousands of distinct CDR3 sequences, approximately 15% of them seen once, and the ten largest clones take around 3.5%. The sequencing sample was made of blood. These receptors were taken from a middle-aged woman with Graves' ophthalmopathy. CDR3s include the opening cysteine and the closing phenylalanine or tryptophan.

v_call	j_call	cdr3_aa
TRBV6-2/TRBV6-3	TRBJ1-6	CASSYSYGTGGSPLHF
TRBV7-9	TRBJ1-1	CASSSSLGTPNEAFF
TRBV5-1	TRBJ2-3	CASSLLTTDTQYF
TRBV2	TRBJ2-5	CASRDTGEETQYF
TRBV4-1	TRBJ1-1	CASSQPGQNTEAFF
TRBV20-1	TRBJ2-1	CSAASGDPYNEQFF
TRBV18	TRBJ2-4	CASSPPAGLAKNIQYF
TRBV20-1	TRBJ1-5	CSARGDRGVTGSYSNQPQHF
TRBV7-9	TRBJ1-4	CASSPIPKGTPKLFF
TRBV5-1	TRBJ1-5	CASSSQGGDQPQHF
TRBV29-1	TRBJ1-2	CSVEEVEGTGGYTF
TRBV7-8	TRBJ2-7	CASSLPTGSYEQYF
TRBV4-1	TRBJ2-7	CASSQVTVGYEQYF
TRBV13	TRBJ1-2	CASSLRGNRDYGYTF
TRBV28	TRBJ2-7	CASSHGKPYEQYF
TRBV10-2	TRBJ1-3	CASRPGHRSGNTIYF
TRBV30	TRBJ2-3	CAWGVKGPTDTQYF
TRBV10-2	TRBJ1-5	CASSESPQYQPQHF
TRBV3-1	TRBJ1-6	CASSQAPVSPLHF
TRBV29-1	NA	CGGRGLDNEQYF
TRBV19	TRBJ2-7	CASSIRADRAYEQYF
TRBV11-2	TRBJ2-7	CASSLADGYEQYF
TRBV9	TRBJ1-1	CASSVSTRNTEAFF
TRBV7-2	TRBJ1-6	CASSKDRNSPLHF
TRBV6-1	TRBJ2-1	CASSKTSSGAAYNEQFF
TRBV10-3	TRBJ2-5	CAISGLDVETQYF
TRBV2	TRBJ2-3	CASSTGGTVEVDTQYF
TRBV2	TRBJ2-3	CASSEMLAGDRGTDTQYF
TRBV7-9	TRBJ1-4	CASSSGTGMREKLFF
TRBV30	TRBJ2-1	CAWSFGGTVNEQFF
TRBV20-1	TRBJ1-3	CSAQGADGNTIYF
TRBV4-2	TRBJ2-6	CASSPYHSGANVLTF
TRBV5-1	TRBJ2-1	CASSGFVPYNEQFF
TRBV6-1	TRBJ2-1	CASSDPGTSGSWGSYNEQFF
TRBV2	TRBJ2-7	CASNRGGVAGVYEQYF
TRBV20-1	TRBJ2-3	CSARVSRPTDTQYF
TRBV20-1	TRBJ2-3	CSARDGGVDDTQYF
TRBV20-1	TRBJ1-5	CSARDSGPISNQPQHF
TRBV5-5	TRBJ2-3	CASSWDSLTDTQYF
TRBV5-6	TRBJ2-7	CASSLASPIYEQYF
TRBV14	TRBJ2-3	CASSDWATDTQYF
TRBV29-1	TRBJ1-1	CSVGQGAFF
TRBV7-7	TRBJ2-3	CASSPGLAWADTQYF
TRBV29-1	TRBJ2-7	CGAGTGNGEQYF
TRBV7-9	TRBJ2-1	CASRSDEQFF
TRBV7-6	TRBJ2-1	CASSLATGYNEQFF
TRBV5-1	TRBJ1-3	CASSLGQGGNTIYF
TRBV29-1	TRBJ2-1	CSVFLASGVDEQFF
TRBV7-3	TRBJ2-5	CASRSGQKETQYF
TRBV12-3/TRBV12-4	TRBJ2-1	CASRERGGDLNEQFF
TRBV2	TRBJ2-3	CARGTSWADTQYF
TRBV10-3	TRBJ2-3	CAISDTLATGSGTDTQYF
TRBV28	TRBJ2-7	CASSFREQRYEQYF